In its sample, the clone carrying this TCR beta chain was seen once. Its antigen remains unknown. The data originate from a study of cytomegalovirus exposure and HLA in healthy donors. PCR employed 60 Vbeta and 13 Jbeta primers. TCRdb's copy holds only in-frame clones and misses some; the assay was immunoSEQ multiplex PCR. Among more than 100,000 clones listed, roughly 77% were seen once. Broader study findings: With further analysis later on, most CMV-associated TCR beta chains appeared HLA-restricted. In vitro testing confirmed three CMV-associated chains as specific for CMV antigens. Some V segments, TRBV6-2 and TRBV6-3 among them, were indistinguishable and were therefore excluded.

Germline V gene sequence: CDR1 MNHNY, CDR2 SVGAGI (reference sequence). Trimming cost V 6 bases and J 11 bases, with 10 bases left between them. The CDR3 extends over 10 amino acids. The sequenced sample was PBMCs. The chain joins TRBV6-6 to TRBJ2-5, with a possible D match to TRBD1 (5 bases). This receptor was identified in a woman aged 18-29 years in good health and CMV-seropositive. Here the CDR3 DNA reads TGTGCCAGCAGGGGGCCAGAGCAGTACTTC. It codes for CASRGPEQYF.